The entry that follows covers one T cell receptor beta chain sequence. Germline V gives CDR1 MDHEN, CDR2 SYDVKM. The CDR3 totals 13 residues. Trimming stripped 6 bases from V and 0 bases from J, with 9 bases between. The data originate from a study of T cell repertoires in cytomegalovirus infection. TCRdb recomputed calls from the reads with MiXCR, one row per CDR3 protein. The sample lists more than 85,000 distinct CDR3 sequences; 16% were seen once. This chain joins TRBV28 and TRBJ2-7, with D unresolved. This TCR came from a human donor in good health (CMV status not recorded). Some clones in this sample may be carry-over from other donors' samples. Sequenced material: PBMCs. The CDR3 DNA follows: TGTGCCAGCAGGCCTCAGAGCTCCTACGAGCAGTACTTC. This translates into CASRPQSSYEQYF.